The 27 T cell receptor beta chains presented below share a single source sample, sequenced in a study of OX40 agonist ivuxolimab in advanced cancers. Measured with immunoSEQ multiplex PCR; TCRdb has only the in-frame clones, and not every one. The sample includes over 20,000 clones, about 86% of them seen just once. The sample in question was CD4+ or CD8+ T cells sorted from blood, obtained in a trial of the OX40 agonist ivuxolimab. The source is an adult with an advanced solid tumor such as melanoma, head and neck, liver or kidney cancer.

The CDR3 region has the DNA TGTGCCAGCAGTTACAGCCTCCAGCGGGAGGTTGAGCAGTACTTC. Translating gives CASSYSLQREVEQYF. V is TRBV6-6 and J is TRBJ2-5; 9 bases are shared with TRBD2. Germline CDR1 is MNHNY and CDR2 is SVGAGI (reference sequence). The CDR3 is 15 residues long. V was pared by 2 bases and J by 11 bases, with 12 bases of the junction left unmatched.

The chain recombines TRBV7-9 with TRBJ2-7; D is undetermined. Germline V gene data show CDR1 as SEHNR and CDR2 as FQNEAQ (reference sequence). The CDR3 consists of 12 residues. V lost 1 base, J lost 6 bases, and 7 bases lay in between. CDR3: CASSLDGPEQYF. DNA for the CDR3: TGTGCCAGCAGCTTAGACGGGCCCGAGCAGTACTTC.

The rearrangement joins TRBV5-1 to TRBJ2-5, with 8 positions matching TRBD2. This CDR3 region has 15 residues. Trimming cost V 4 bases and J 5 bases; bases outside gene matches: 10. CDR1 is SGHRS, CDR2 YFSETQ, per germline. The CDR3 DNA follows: TGCGCCAGCAGCATAGGGACTAGAGGGGCGGAGACCCAGTACTTC. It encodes CASSIGTRGAETQYF.

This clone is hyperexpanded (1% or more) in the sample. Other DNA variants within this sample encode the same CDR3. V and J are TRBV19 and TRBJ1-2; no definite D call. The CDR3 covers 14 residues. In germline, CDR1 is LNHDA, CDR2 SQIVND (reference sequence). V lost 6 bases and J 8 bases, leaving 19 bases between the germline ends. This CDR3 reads CASSTTRATGGYTF. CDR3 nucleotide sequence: TGTGCCAGTAGCACGACGAGGGCTACTGGGGGCTACACCTTC.

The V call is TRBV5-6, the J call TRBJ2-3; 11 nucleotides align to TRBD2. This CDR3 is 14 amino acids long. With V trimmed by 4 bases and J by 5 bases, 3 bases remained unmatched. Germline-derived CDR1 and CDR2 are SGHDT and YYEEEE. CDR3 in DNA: TGTGCCAGCAGCCCACTAGCGGGAGTAGATACGCAGTATTTT. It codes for CASSPLAGVDTQYF.

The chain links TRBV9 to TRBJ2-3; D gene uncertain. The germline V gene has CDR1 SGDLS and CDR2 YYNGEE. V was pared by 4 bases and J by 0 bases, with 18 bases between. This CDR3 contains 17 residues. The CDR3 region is CASSPIGGLTSTDTQYF. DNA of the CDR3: TGTGCCAGCAGCCCAATTGGTGGGCTAACTAGCACAGATACGCAGTATTTT.

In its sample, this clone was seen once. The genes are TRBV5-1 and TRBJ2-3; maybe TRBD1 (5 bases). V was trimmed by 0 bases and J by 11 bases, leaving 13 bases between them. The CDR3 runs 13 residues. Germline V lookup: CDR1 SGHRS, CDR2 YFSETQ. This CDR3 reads CASSLDMGRKQYF. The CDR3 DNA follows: TGCGCCAGCAGCTTGGATATGGGGCGGAAGCAGTATTTT.

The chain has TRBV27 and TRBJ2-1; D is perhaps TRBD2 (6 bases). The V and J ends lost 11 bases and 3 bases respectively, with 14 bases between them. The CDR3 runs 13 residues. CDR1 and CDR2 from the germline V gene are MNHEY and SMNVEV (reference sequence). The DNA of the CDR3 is TGTGCCGCCAAAGGGAGGAGCTACAATGAGCAGTTCTTC. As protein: CAAKGRSYNEQFF.

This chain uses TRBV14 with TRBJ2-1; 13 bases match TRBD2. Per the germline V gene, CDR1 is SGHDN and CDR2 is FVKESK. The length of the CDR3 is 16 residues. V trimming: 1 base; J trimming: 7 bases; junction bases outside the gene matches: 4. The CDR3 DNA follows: TGTGCCAGCAGCCAAGGAACACTAGCGGGGGGGAATGAGCAGTTCTTC. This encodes CASSQGTLAGGNEQFF. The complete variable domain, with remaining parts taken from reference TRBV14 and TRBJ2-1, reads EAGVTQFPSHSVIEKGQTVTLRCDPISGHDNLYWYRRVMGKEIKFLLHFVKESKQDESGMPNNRFLAERTGGTYSTLKVQPAELEDSGVYFCASSQGTLAGGNEQFFGPGTRLTVL.

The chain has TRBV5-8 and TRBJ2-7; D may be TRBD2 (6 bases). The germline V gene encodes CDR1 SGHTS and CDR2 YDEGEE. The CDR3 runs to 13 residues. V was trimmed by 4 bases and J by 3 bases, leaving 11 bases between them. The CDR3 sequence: CASSMGLRYEQYF. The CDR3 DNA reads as TGTGCCAGCAGCATGGGACTGCGCTACGAGCAGTACTTC.

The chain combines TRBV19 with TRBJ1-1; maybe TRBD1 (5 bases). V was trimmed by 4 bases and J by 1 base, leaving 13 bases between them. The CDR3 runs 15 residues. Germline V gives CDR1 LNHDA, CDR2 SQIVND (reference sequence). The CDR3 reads CASSTGGGRNTEAFF. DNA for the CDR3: TGTGCCAGTAGTACCGGGGGAGGGCGGAACACTGAAGCTTTCTTT.

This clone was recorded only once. The CDR3, as DNA: TGTGCCAGCAGCCCGTTTGAGAACTATGGCTACACCTTC. Amino acids: CASSPFENYGYTF. The rearrangement uses TRBV7-9 and TRBJ1-2; D is unresolved. V was pared by 5 bases and J by 2 bases, with 9 bases between. Germline V CDR1 and CDR2: SEHNR, FQNEAQ (reference sequence). This CDR3 region has 13 residues.

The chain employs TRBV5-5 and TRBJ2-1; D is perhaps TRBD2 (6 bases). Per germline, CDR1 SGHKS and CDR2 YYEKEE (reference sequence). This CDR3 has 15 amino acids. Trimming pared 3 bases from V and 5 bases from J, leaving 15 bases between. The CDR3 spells CASSWPGTAHNEQFF. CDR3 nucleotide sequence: TGTGCCAGCAGCTGGCCCGGGACTGCTCACAATGAGCAGTTCTTC.

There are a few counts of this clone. The CDR3, as DNA: TGTGCCAGCAGCGTAGCTCCGAGCTCTGGGGCCAACGTCCTGACTTTC. Protein sequence: CASSVAPSSGANVLTF. The chain carries TRBV9 and TRBJ2-6; the D is unclear. The CDR3 contains 16 residues. Trimming removed 0 bases at V and 0 bases at J, with 7 bases between. Germline CDR1 and CDR2: SGDLS and YYNGEE.

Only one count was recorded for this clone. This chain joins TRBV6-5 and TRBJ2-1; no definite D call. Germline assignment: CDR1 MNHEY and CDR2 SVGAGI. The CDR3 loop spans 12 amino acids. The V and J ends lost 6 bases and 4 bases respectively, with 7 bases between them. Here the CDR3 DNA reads TGTGCCAGCAGCTTAGAATACAATGAGCAGTTCTTC. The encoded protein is CASSLEYNEQFF.

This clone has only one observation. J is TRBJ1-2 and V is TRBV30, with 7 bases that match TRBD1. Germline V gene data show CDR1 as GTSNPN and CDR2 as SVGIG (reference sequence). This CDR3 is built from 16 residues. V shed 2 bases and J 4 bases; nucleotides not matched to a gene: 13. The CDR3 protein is CAWSWSGSSGGYGYTF. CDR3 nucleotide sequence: TGTGCCTGGAGTTGGTCCGGGTCTTCAGGGGGCTATGGCTACACCTTC. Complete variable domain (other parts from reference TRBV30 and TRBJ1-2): SQTIHQWPATLVQPVGSPLSLECTVEGTSNPNLYWYRQAAGRGLQLLFYSVGIGQISSEVPQNLSASRPQDRQFILSSKKLLLSDSGFYLCAWSWSGSSGGYGYTFGSGTRLTVV.

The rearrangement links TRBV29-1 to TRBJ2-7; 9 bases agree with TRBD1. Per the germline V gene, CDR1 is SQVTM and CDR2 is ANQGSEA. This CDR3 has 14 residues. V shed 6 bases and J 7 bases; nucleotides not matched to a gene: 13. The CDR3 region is CSVLTGGSVREQYF. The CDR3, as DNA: TGCAGCGTACTGACAGGGGGATCCGTGAGGGAGCAGTACTTC.

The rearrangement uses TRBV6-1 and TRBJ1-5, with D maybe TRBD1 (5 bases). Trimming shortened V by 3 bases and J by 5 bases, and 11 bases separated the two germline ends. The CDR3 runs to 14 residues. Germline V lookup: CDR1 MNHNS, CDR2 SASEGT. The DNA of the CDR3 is TGTGCCAGCAGTGAGGGGGGAAACGATCAGCCCCAGCATTTT. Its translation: CASSEGGNDQPQHF.

This CDR3 reads CAISESLPASNSPLHF. CDR3 in DNA: TGTGCCATCAGTGAGTCTCTGCCAGCCTCTAATTCACCCCTCCACTTT. This sequence joins TRBV10-3 and TRBJ1-6; no firm D call. Trimming cost V 0 bases and J 6 bases, with 12 bases left between them. Germline lookup yields CDR1 ENHRY and CDR2 SYGVKD. This CDR3 region has 16 residues.

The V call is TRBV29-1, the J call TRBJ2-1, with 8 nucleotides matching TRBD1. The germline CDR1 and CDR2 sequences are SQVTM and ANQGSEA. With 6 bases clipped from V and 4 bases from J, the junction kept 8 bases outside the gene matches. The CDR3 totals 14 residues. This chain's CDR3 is CSVRTGIGYNEQFF. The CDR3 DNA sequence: TGCAGCGTAAGGACAGGGATTGGTTACAATGAGCAGTTCTTC.

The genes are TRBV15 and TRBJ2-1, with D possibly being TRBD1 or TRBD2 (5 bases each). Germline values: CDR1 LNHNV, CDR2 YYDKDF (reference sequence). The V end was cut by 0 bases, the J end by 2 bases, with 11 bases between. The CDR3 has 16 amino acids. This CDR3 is CATSREGRVAYNEQFF. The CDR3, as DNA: TGTGCCACCAGCAGAGAGGGGCGGGTCGCCTACAATGAGCAGTTCTTC. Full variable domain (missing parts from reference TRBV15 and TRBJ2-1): DAMVIQNPRYQVTQFGKPVTLSCSQTLNHNVMYWYQQKSSQAPKLLFHYYDKDFNNEADTPDNFQSRRPNTSFCFLDIRSPGLGDTAMYLCATSREGRVAYNEQFFGPGTRLTVL.

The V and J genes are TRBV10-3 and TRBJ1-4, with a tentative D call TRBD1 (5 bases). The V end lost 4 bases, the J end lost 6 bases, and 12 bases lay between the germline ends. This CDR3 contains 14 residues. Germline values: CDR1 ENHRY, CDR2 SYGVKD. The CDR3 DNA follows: TGTGCCATCAGTGGCGGGGACGGCGATGAAAAACTGTTTTTT. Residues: CAISGGDGDEKLFF.

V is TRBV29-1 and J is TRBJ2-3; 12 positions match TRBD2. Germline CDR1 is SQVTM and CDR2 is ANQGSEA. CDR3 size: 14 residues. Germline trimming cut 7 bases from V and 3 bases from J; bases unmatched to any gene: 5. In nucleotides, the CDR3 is TGCAGCGCCCCTAGCGGGGGGGCAACAGATACGCAGTATTTT. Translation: CSAPSGGATDTQYF.

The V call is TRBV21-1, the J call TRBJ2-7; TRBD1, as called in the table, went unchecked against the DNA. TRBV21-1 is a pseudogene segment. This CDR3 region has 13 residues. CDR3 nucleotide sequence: TGTGCCAGACTACAGGGGTTCTCCTACGAGCAGTACTTC. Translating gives CARLQGFSYEQYF.

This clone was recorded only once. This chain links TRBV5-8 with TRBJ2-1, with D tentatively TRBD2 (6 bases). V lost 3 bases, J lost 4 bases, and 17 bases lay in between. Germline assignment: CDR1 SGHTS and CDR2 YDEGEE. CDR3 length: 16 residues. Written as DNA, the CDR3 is TGTGCCAGCAGCTCCGTCGCGGGGCTTGTTTACAATGAGCAGTTCTTC. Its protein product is CASSSVAGLVYNEQFF. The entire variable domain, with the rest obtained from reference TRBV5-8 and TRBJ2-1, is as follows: EAGVTQSPTHLIKTRGQQATLRCSPISGHTSVYWYQQALGLGLQFLLWYDEGEERNRGNFPPRFSGRQFPNYSSELNVNALELEDSALYLCASSSVAGLVYNEQFFGPGTRLTVL.

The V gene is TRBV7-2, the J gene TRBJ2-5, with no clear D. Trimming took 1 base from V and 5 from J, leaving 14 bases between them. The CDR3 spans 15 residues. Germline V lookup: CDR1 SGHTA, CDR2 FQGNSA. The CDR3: CASSLDPLLRETQYF. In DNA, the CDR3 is TGTGCCAGCAGCTTAGACCCTCTACTTAGGGAGACCCAGTACTTC.

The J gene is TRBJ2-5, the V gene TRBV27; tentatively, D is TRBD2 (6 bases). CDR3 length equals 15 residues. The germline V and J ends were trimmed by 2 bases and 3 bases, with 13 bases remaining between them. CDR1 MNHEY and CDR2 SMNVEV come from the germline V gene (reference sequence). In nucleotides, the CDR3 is TGTGCCAGCAGTTTAAAATATCAGCGGGAAGAGACCCAGTACTTC. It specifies CASSLKYQREETQYF.